The sequence of this TCR beta chain was determined in a study of PD-1 blockade in classical Hodgkin lymphoma. The overall study: Every 2 weeks, patients had 3 mg/kg nivolumab intravenously.

This clone was seen only once. Its antigen is unknown. Every single patient, without exception, relapsed after autologous stem cell transplantation, and brentuximab vedotin exposure varied. Germline CDR1 SGDLS, CDR2 YYNGEE. V was cut by 0 bases and J by 4 bases, with 18 bases left in between. The length of the CDR3 is 17 residues. Whole-study findings and limits: A significant rise in TCR diversity was seen by C4D1 for CD4+ cells but not for CD8+ cells. When set against healthy donors, newly diagnosed patients were reported to show lower baseline TCR diversity.

Measured with immunoSEQ multiplex PCR; TCRdb has only the in-frame clones, and not every one. The data contain some 100,000 clones, more than 90% of them seen just once; the ten biggest clones take up over 2.5%. The chain is built from TRBV9 and TRBJ2-3, with D unclear. This clonotype originated in a human donor with classical Hodgkin lymphoma. Source: peripheral blood mononuclear cells (PBMCs), taken at baseline. CDR3 DNA: TGTGCCAGCAGCGTAGCCCCGCCGGGTTTACCTCCAGATACGCAGTATTTT. It yields the protein CASSVAPPGLPPDTQYF. Combining the CDR3 with reference TRBV9 and TRBJ2-3 gives the whole variable domain DSGVTQTPKHLITATGQRVTLRCSPRSGDLSVYWYQQSLDQGLQFLIQYYNGEERAKGNILERFSAQQFPDLHSELNLSSLELGDSALYFCASSVAPPGLPPDTQYFGPGTRLTVL.